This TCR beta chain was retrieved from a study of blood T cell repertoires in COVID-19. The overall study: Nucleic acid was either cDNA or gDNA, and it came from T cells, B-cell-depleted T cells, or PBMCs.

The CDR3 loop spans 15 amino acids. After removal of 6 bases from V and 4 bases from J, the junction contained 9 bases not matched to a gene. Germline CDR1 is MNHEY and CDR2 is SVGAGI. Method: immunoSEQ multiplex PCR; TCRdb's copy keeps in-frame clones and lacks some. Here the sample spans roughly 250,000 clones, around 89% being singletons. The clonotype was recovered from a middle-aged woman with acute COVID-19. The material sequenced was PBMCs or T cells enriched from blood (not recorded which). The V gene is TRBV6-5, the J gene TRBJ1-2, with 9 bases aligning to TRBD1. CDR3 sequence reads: CASRSTGGFGYGYTF. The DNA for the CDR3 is TGTGCCAGCAGATCCACAGGGGGCTTCGGCTATGGCTACACCTTC.